This T cell receptor (beta chain) comes out of a study of response to subunit inactivated influenza vaccine. The germline V gene encodes CDR1 MNHEY and CDR2 SMNVEV (reference sequence). This CDR3 is 15 amino acids long. With V trimmed by 7 bases and J by 2 bases, 10 bases remained unmatched. TCRdb analysed the RT-PCR reads with MiXCR anew, one entry per CDR3 protein. The sample carries roughly 500,000 distinct CDR3 sequences, under 30% recorded once. The data were also submitted as part of a second study, on T cells expressing NK-cell markers. Per that paper: Researchers built TCR beta cDNA using 5'RACE template switching with UMIs. It was sorted CD3+CD56+NKG2C+, CD3+CD56+NKG2C- and CD3+CD56-NKG2C+ T cells that supplied the TCR beta repertoires. Sequencing covered eight donors, seven HCMV-seropositive and one seronegative. The CD3+CD56-NKG2C+ fraction was also led by these clonotypes in a few donors.

The J gene is TRBJ2-7, the V gene TRBV27; 8 bases align to TRBD2. The clonotype comes from a man in his fifties who received an inactivated influenza vaccine. The material was CD4+ T cells sorted from PBMCs, obtained 11 to 12 days after vaccination. The CDR3, as DNA: TGTGCCAGCAAAACGCGGGAGGCGCCGGCCTACGAGCAGTACTTC. Translating it yields CASKTREAPAYEQYF.